This T cell receptor (beta chain) comes out of a study of T cell repertoires in cytomegalovirus infection. Overall study context: In public TCR beta signatures, there were indications of both CMV infection and matching HLA type.

Points from the study as a whole: There were carriers of CMV plus the relevant HLA, and cumulative public TCR beta family frequency identified them.

MiXCR was run by TCRdb on the reads, yielding one entry per CDR3 protein. Of some 900,000 distinct CDR3 sequences listed, approximately 32% are singletons. In regard to this clonotype: The target antigen is unknown.

This CDR3 spans 16 amino acids. V was clipped by 3 bases and J by 0 bases, with 15 bases between them. In germline, CDR1 is SGHDN, CDR2 FVKESK. The sample in question was cultured CD8+ T cells from PBMCs, obtained from culture after CMV antigen stimulation. The source is a human donor in good health (CMV status not recorded). Some clones in this sample may be carry-over from other donors' samples. The chain recombines TRBV14 with TRBJ2-7, with D unresolved. Here the CDR3 reads CASSQGSGLFSYEQYF. CDR3 coding DNA: TGTGCCAGCAGCCAGGGTTCAGGTCTATTCTCCTACGAGCAGTACTTC.